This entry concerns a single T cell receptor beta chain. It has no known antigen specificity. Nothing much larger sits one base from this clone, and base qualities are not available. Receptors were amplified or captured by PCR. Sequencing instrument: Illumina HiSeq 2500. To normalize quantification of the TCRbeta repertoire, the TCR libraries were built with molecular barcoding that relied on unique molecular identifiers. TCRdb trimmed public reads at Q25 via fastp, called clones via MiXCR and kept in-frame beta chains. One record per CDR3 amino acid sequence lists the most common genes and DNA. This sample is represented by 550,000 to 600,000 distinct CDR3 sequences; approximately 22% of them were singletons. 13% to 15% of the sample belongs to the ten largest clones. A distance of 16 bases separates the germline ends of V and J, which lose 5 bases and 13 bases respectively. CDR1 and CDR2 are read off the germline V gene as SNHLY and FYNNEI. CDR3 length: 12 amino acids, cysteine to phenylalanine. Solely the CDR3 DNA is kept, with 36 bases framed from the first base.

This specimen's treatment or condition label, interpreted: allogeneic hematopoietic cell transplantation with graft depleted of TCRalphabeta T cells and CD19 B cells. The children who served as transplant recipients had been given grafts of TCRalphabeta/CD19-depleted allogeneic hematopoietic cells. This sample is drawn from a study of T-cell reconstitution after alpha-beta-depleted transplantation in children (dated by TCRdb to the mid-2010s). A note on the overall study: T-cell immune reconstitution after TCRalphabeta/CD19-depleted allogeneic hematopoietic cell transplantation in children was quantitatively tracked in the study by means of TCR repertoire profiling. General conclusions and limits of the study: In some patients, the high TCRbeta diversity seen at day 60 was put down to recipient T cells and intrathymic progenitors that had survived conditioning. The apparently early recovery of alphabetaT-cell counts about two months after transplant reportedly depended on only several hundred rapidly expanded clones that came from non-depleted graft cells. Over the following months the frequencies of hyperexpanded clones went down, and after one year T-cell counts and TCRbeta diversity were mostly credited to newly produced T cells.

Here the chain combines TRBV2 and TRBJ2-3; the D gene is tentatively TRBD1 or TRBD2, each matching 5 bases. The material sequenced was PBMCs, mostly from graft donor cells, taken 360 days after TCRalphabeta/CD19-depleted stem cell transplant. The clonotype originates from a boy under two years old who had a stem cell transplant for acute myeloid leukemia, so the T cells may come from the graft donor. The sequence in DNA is TGTGCCAGCAGTAATCCGGGACCCAGCAAGTATTTT. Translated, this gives CASSNPGPSKYF.